One T cell receptor (beta chain) is described in this entry. Antigen specificity is unknown. The study ran its PCR with 60 Vbeta and 13 Jbeta primers. Clones were sequenced by immunoSEQ multiplex PCR, and TCRdb holds only the in-frame ones, with some missing. The sample lists 95,000 to 150,000 clones, around 80% occurring once. This sample was included in a study of cytomegalovirus exposure and HLA in healthy donors. The CDR3 spans 14 residues. Losses at the gene ends were 4 bases for V and 2 bases for J; bases not matched to a gene: 2. Germline CDR1 reads SGHDT; CDR2 reads YYEEEE. Regarding the study as a whole: In a later analysis, productive TCRs from donors in an Asian-associated ancestry cluster reportedly carried fewer N-insertions than the cohort mean. It is likely that the observed cluster of highly shared sequence variants was a sequencing artifact. Rare sequences made up most TCRs, while some public TCRs were found in many donors.

The sequenced material came from PBMCs. The sequence came from a young man in good health and CMV-seronegative. The V and J genes are TRBV5-6 and TRBJ2-3, with 9 bases that match TRBD2. For the CDR3, the DNA is TGTGCCAGCAGCCGACTAGCGGACACAGATACGCAGTATTTT. It translates to CASSRLADTDTQYF.